This T cell receptor beta chain is from a study of Ad26.COV2.S vaccination and SARS-CoV-2 variants. Whole-study findings and limits: Vaccinees displayed broader spike-specific TCR repertoires than placebo recipients. The breadth of spike-specific CD8+ and CD4+ T cell responses after vaccination was reportedly substantial.

Of note for this clone: Its target is not known.

Assay: immunoSEQ multiplex PCR; the TCRdb copy retains only in-frame clones and omits some. This sample has 400,000 to 450,000 clones, with about 90% found just once. The treatment: some 20 received Ad26.COV2.S at low or high dose, single or two shots; 5 received placebo; per-sample allocation not given. Day 63 following the first vaccine or placebo injection was when the samples were taken. Ad26 vector vaccine expressed Wuhan-strain SARS-CoV-2 spike. Germline assignment: CDR1 MDHEN and CDR2 SYDVKM. The CDR3 consists of 16 residues. Trimming removed 4 bases from V and 7 bases from J; junction bases left unmatched: 7.

This sequence originates from a person between 18 and 65 years old who received the Ad26.COV2.S COVID-19 vaccine or a placebo. This specimen consisted of peripheral blood, obtained in a trial of Ad26.COV2.S vaccine versus placebo. The V gene is TRBV28, the J gene TRBJ2-1; 13 positions agree with TRBD2. The CDR3 bases are TGTGCCAGCAGTTCACTAGCGGGAGGGCCGGCGAATGAGCAGTTCTTC. Its protein product is CASSSLAGGPANEQFF. The full variable domain, rest sourced from reference TRBV28 and TRBJ2-1, is DVKVTQSSRYLVKRTGEKVFLECVQDMDHENMFWYRQDPGLGLRLIYFSYDVKMKEKGDIPEGYSVSREKKERFSLILESASTNQTSMYLCASSSLAGGPANEQFFGPGTRLTVL.